This TCR beta chain was sequenced in a study of Tregs in tolerant kidney transplant recipients (dated by TCRdb to the late 2010s). Looking at the study overall: The study applied TCRbeta sequencing to find donor-specific regulatory T cells before combined kidney and bone marrow transplantation and then followed those same cells after transplant. Broader findings and caveats from the paper: Expanding Tregs with activated donor B cells appeared to identify the most biologically relevant and donor-specific TCRbeta repertoire. Biological reproducibility was not examined directly, but technical replication error appeared to be minimal. Because only a small number of patients were included, the study had limitations, and the results will need to be validated in larger populations as well as under other immunosuppression protocols. In tolerant patients, donor-specific Tregs expanded more than Tregs overall, which suggests antigen-driven rather than nonspecific expansion. Because the PCR primers were changed over time for some patients, nucleotide-level comparison could not be performed across the samples from those patients.

With respect to this clone: What antigen it recognizes has not been identified. Base qualities are not recorded, but no much larger clone differs from it by a single base.

For TCRbeta CDR3 sequencing, genomic DNA from the sorted cells was extracted using the QIAGEN DNeasy Blood and Tissue Kit. High-throughput TCRbeta CDR3 sequencing was carried out commercially through immunoSEQ, with PCR amplification with bias correction and internal controls included. For the original study's pipeline: Unique productive TCRbeta sequences were defined by CDR3 nucleotide sequence when primers matched and otherwise by CDR3 amino acid sequence together with Vbeta and Jbeta genes. Sorting error was corrected by removing sequences shared between sorted populations at a frequency ratio of 2:1 or less, and the remaining shared sequences were assigned to the higher population. Donor-reactive sequences were defined as at least 5-fold expanded in CFSE-low cells versus unstimulated cells, with frequency of at least 0.01% in CFSE-low cells. Jensen-Shannon divergence, calculated on the top 100 TCRbeta sequences ranked by frequency, was used to quantify repertoire divergence. For any sample with multiple sequencing runs, sorting error was corrected in each run separately before the runs were pooled. The immuneACCESS repertoire file appears here via TCRdb, limited to in-frame rearrangements. These files lack a portion of the clones; in checked studies, under half of the deficit traces to unresolved V genes, and the cause of the others is not known. V and J calls plus clone size are reproduced from that table; the DNA served to infer D and trimming. The sample table lists 90,000 or so clones, roughly 93% of them with a count of one. Roughly 1.7% of the sample lies in the top ten.

Sequences SNHLY (CDR1) and FYNNEI (CDR2) are obtained from the germline V gene. V is pared back by 5 bases and J by 11 bases, with 9 bases lying between the germline termini. Its CDR3 holds 10 amino acids, cysteine through phenylalanine. The kept DNA is CDR3 alone, 30 bases in frame from the first base. Transplants used related donors with nonmyeloablative bone marrow transplantation; mixed chimerism was transient in the human trials. Thawed PBMCs were FACS-sorted into unstimulated Tregs (CD4+CD25+CD127-), CD4+ non-Tregs (CD4+CD25-), CD4 cells and CD8 cells. Patients were 4 combined kidney and bone marrow transplant recipients from the ITN036ST trial, and only these trial subjects had samples available. Healthy control blood was processed to PBMCs by Ficoll density gradient and cryopreserved, and patient PBMCs were collected before and after transplant.

This specimen consisted of CD4+ T cells from blood (PBMCs), obtained 12 months after the transplant. This sequence was found in a human patient who received a combined kidney and bone marrow transplant. Donor T cells from the graft may be present among the T cells after a transplant. The V and J genes are TRBV2 and TRBJ2-5; the D gene lacks a confident call. The DNA sequence reads TGTGCCAGCAGTCAGGTGAATCAGTACTTC. This translates into CASSQVNQYF.